Described below is a single TCR beta chain sequence and its context. The antigen remains unidentified. The data are from a study of OX40 agonist ivuxolimab in advanced cancers. About the research overall: While on treatment, patients had intravenous ivuxolimab at 0.01 to 10 mg/kg every 2 weeks. Study-wide results and limits: Average numbers of expanded clones were greater in CD8+ T cells than in CD4+. Antigens targeted by the expanded peripheral T cells were not determined.

TCRdb's copy holds only in-frame clones and misses some; the assay was immunoSEQ multiplex PCR. This sample has tens of thousands of clones, with approximately 80% found just once. With V trimmed by 4 bases and J by 4 bases, 5 bases remained unmatched. Germline V gives CDR1 SGHDT, CDR2 YYEEEE. The CDR3 contains 15 residues. Material: CD4+ or CD8+ T cells sorted from blood, obtained in a trial of the OX40 agonist ivuxolimab. The chain carries TRBV5-6 and TRBJ2-6; TRBD1 aligns across 7 bases. The TCR comes from an adult with an advanced solid tumor such as melanoma, head and neck, liver or kidney cancer. In DNA form, the CDR3 reads TGTGCCAGCAGCGTAACAGGGGTAGGGGCCAACGTCCTGACTTTC. Protein sequence: CASSVTGVGANVLTF.